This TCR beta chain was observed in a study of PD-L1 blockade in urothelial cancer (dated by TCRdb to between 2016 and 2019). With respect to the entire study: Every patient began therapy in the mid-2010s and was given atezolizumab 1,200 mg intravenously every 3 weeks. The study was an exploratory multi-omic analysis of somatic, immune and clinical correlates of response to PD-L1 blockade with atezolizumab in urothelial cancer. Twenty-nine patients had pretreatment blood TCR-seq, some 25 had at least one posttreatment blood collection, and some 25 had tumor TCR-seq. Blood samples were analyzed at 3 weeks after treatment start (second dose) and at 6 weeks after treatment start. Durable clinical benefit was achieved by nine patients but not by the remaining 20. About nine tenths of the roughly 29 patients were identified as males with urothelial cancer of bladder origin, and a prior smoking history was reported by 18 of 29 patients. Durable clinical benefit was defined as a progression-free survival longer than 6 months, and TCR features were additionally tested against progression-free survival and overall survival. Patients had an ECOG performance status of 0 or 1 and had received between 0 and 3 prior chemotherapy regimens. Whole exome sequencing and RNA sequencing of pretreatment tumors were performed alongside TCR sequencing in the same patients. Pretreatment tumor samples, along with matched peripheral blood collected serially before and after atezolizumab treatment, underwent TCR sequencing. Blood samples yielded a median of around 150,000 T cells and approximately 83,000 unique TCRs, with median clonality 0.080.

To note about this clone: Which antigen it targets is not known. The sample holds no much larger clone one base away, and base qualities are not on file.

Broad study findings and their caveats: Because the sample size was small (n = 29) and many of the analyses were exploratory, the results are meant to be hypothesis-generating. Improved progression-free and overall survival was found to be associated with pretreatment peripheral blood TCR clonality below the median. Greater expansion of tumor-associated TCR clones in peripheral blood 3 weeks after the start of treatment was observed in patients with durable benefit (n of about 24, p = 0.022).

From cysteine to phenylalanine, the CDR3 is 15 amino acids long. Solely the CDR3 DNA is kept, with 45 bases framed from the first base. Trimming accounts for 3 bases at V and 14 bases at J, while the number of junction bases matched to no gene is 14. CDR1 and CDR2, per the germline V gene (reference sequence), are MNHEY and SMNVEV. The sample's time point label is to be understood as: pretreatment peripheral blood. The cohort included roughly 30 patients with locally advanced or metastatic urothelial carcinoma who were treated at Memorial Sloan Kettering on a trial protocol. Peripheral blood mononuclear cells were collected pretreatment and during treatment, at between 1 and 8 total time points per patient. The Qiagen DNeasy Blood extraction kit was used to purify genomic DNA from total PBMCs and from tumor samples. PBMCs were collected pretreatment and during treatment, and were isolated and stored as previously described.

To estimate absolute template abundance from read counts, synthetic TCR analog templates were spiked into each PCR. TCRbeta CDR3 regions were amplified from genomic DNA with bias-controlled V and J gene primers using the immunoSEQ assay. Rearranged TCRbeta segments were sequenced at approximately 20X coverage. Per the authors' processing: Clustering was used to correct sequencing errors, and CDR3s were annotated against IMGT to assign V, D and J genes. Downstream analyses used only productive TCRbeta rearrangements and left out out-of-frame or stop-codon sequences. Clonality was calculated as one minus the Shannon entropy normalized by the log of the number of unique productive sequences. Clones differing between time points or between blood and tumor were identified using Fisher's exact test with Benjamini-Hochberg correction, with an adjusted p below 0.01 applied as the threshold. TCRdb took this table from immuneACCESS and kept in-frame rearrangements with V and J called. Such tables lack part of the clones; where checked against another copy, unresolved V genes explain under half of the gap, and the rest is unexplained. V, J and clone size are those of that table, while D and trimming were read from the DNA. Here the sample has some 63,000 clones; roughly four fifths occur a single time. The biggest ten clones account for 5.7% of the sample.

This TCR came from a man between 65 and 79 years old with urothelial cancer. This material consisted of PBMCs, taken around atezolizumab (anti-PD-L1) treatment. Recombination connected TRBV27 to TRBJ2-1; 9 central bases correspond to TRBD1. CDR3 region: CASSFSAALGQGKFF. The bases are TGTGCCAGCAGTTTTAGCGCGGCCCTGGGACAGGGAAAGTTCTTC.